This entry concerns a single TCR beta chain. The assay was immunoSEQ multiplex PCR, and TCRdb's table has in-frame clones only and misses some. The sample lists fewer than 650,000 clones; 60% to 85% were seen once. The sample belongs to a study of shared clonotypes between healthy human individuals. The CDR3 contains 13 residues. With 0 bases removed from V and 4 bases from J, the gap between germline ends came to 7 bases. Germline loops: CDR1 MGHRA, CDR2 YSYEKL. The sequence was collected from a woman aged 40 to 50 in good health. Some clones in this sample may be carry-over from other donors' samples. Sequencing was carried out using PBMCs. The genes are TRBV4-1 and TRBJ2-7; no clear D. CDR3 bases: TGCGCCAGCAGCCAAGAATCCAGATACGAGCAGTACTTC. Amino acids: CASSQESRYEQYF.